Shown below are 9 T cell receptor beta chains from a single sample sequenced in a study of cytomegalovirus exposure and HLA in healthy donors (TCRdb year 2017). To prepare the library, the immunoSEQ multiplex PCR assay was applied. A mixture of 60 forward primers for TCR Vbeta segments and 13 reverse primers for TCR Jbeta segments was used in the multiplex PCR. Entries here come from immuneACCESS through TCRdb and include only in-frame sequences with V and J called. Some clones fail to appear in such tables; in the studies checked, an unresolved V gene covers under half of the shortfall, and the cause of the remainder is unknown. The sample contains under 140,000 clones, approximately 80% of them found a single time. Together, the top ten hold 5% to 8% of the sample. Sample: PBMCs. The receptors shown here come from a man in his thirties or forties in good health and CMV-seropositive.

This chain links TRBV5-4 with TRBJ1-2, with D maybe TRBD1 (5 bases). Germline-derived CDR1 and CDR2 are SGHNT and YYREEE (reference sequence). V lost 0 bases, J lost 5 bases, and 8 bases lay in between. The CDR3 totals 13 residues. Here the CDR3 reads CASSLAGLYGYTF. The CDR3 DNA follows: TGTGCCAGCAGCTTGGCAGGGTTATATGGCTACACCTTC.

The rearrangement uses TRBV7-9 and TRBJ1-3; D not certain. V gave up 4 bases and J gave up 0 bases, with 19 bases separating them. The CDR3 totals 18 residues. The V gene's germline CDR1 is SEHNR and CDR2 FQNEAQ (reference sequence). CDR3 region: CASSSRDTEKSSGNTIYF. DNA for the CDR3: TGTGCCAGCAGCTCCCGAGACACGGAAAAGAGCTCTGGAAACACCATATATTTT.

V usage is TRBV7-2 and J usage is TRBJ1-5; the D is unclear. The CDR3 covers 14 residues. V lost 2 bases and J 7 bases, leaving 12 bases between the germline ends. The germline V gene has CDR1 SGHTA and CDR2 FQGNSA. In DNA, the CDR3 is TGTGCCAGCAGCTTAACACTCGGAGGACAGCCCCAGCATTTT. Amino acids: CASSLTLGGQPQHF.

The chain employs TRBV9 and TRBJ2-7; 8 positions agree with TRBD2. The ends lost 3 bases at V and 4 bases at J; junction bases unmatched: 6. The CDR3 has 14 residues. CDR1 SGDLS and CDR2 YYNGEE come from the germline V gene. CDR3 DNA sequence: TGTGCCAGCAGCGGAGGAGCTAGCGGGTACGAGCAGTACTTC. It encodes CASSGGASGYEQYF. Filled out from reference TRBV9 and TRBJ2-7, the complete variable domain reads DSGVTQTPKHLITATGQRVTLRCSPRSGDLSVYWYQQSLDQGLQFLIQYYNGEERAKGNILERFSAQQFPDLHSELNLSSLELGDSALYFCASSGGASGYEQYFGPGTRLTVT.

This chain uses TRBV2 with TRBJ2-5; TRBD2 might be the D (7 bases). The CDR3 runs 13 residues. Germline-derived CDR1 and CDR2 are SNHLY and FYNNEI. V lost 8 bases, J lost 0 bases, and 10 bases lay in between. This chain's CDR3 is CASGRDNQETQYF. CDR3 DNA: TGTGCCAGCGGGAGGGACAACCAAGAGACCCAGTACTTC.

The rearrangement joins TRBV7-9 to TRBJ1-1; D unresolved. The CDR3 is 14 amino acids. CDR1 and CDR2 (germline): SEHNR, FQNEAQ (reference sequence). V gave up 4 bases and J gave up 1 base, with 10 bases separating them. Here the CDR3 DNA reads TGTGCCAGCAGCTCCCAGGATGAGAACACTGAAGCTTTCTTT. Protein product: CASSSQDENTEAFF.

The V call is TRBV6-1, the J call TRBJ2-3; TRBD2 matches at 8 bases. Trimming took 1 base from V and 4 from J; bases not matched to a gene: 7. The CDR3 has 16 residues. CDR1 MNHNS and CDR2 SASEGT come from the germline V gene. CDR3 in DNA: TGTGCCAGCAGTGAAGTTCCGGGGGGGCCTTCAGATACGCAGTATTTT. Protein: CASSEVPGGPSDTQYF.

The chain is built from TRBV25-1 and TRBJ2-1, with a weak D call TRBD1 (5 bases). Trimming pared 1 base from V and 12 bases from J, leaving 13 bases between. The CDR3 sequence is 13 residues long. Germline CDR1 reads MGHDK; CDR2 reads SYGVNS. This chain's CDR3 is CASSEFGQGGQFF. The DNA for the CDR3 is TGTGCCAGCAGTGAATTTGGGCAGGGTGGGCAGTTCTTC. Looking up the rest from reference TRBV25-1 and TRBJ2-1 gives the full variable domain: EADIYQTPRYLVIGTGKKITLECSQTMGHDKMYWYQQDPGMELHLIHYSYGVNSTEKGDLSSESTVSRIRTEHFPLTLESARPSHTSQYLCASSEFGQGGQFFGPGTRLTVL.

CDR3 sequence: CASSESAGGGETQYF. In DNA form, the CDR3 reads TGTGCCAGCAGTGAATCAGCGGGGGGCGGGGAGACCCAGTACTTC. This sequence joins TRBV2 and TRBJ2-5; TRBD2 matches at 9 bases. The CDR3 has 15 amino acids. Germline V gene data show CDR1 as SNHLY and CDR2 as FYNNEI. Losses at the gene ends were 2 bases for V and 5 bases for J; bases not matched to a gene: 6. The full variable domain, its missing parts supplied by reference TRBV2 and TRBJ2-5, is EPEVTQTPSHQVTQMGQEVILRCVPISNHLYFYWYRQILGQKVEFLVSFYNNEISEKSEIFDDQFSVERPDGSNFTLKIRSTKLEDSAMYFCASSESAGGGETQYFGPGTRLLVL.